One and the same sample provided the 17 T cell receptor beta chains below, sequenced in a study of shared clonotypes between healthy human individuals. This table comes from immunoSEQ multiplex PCR, and its TCRdb copy is limited to in-frame clones, with some not included. The data show hundreds of thousands of clones, roughly 77% seen once. Sequencing used PBMCs. The receptors here all came from a woman in her thirties or forties in good health. Some clones in this sample may be carry-over from other donors' samples.

The chain has TRBV4-1 and TRBJ2-3; D is ambiguous. The CDR3 runs to 12 residues. The germline V gene has CDR1 MGHRA and CDR2 YSYEKL. V was pared by 1 base and J by 7 bases, with 6 bases between. This CDR3 is CASSQVGYTQYF. CDR3 coding DNA: TGCGCCAGCAGCCAAGTGGGATATACGCAGTATTTT.

The V call is TRBV19, the J call TRBJ2-3; TRBD2 matches 8 bases. This CDR3 comprises 14 residues. The ends lost 4 bases at V and 2 bases at J; junction bases unmatched: 2. Germline V gives CDR1 LNHDA, CDR2 SQIVND (reference sequence). The CDR3 coding sequence is TGTGCCAGTAGTAGGACTAGCTACACAGATACGCAGTATTTT. Translating gives CASSRTSYTDTQYF. Full variable domain (missing parts from reference TRBV19 and TRBJ2-3): DGGITQSPKYLFRKEGQNVTLSCEQNLNHDAMYWYRQDPGQGLRLIYYSQIVNDFQKGDIAEGYSVSREKKESFPLTVTSAQKNPTAFYLCASSRTSYTDTQYFGPGTRLTVL.

The chain recombines TRBV6-1 with TRBJ2-5; maybe TRBD2 (6 bases). The germline V gene encodes CDR1 MNHNS and CDR2 SASEGT. The CDR3 is 15 residues long. Trimming took 2 bases from V and 3 from J, leaving 13 bases between them. CDR3 region: CASSERGIRKETQYF. The CDR3 DNA is TGTGCCAGCAGTGAACGGGGGATTAGGAAAGAGACCCAGTACTTC.

This clone was seen once. V usage is TRBV4-3 and J usage is TRBJ2-1, with 10 bases lining up with TRBD1. Per germline, CDR1 LGHNA and CDR2 YSLEER. V was clipped by 0 bases and J by 4 bases; unmatched bases: 9. The CDR3 covers 18 residues. The CDR3: CASSQEAVTGGTYNEQFF. CDR3 nucleotides: TGCGCCAGCAGCCAAGAGGCCGTGACAGGGGGCACATACAATGAGCAGTTCTTC.

This clone occurred once. The chain couples TRBV7-8 to TRBJ2-1; perhaps TRBD2 as D (6 bases). Germline CDR1 reads SGHVS; CDR2 reads FQNEAQ. This CDR3 is 18 amino acids long. V lost 2 bases to trimming and J lost 6 bases, with 23 bases between them. The CDR3 region is CASSLRMQGWGVSNEQFF. In DNA form, the CDR3 reads TGTGCCAGCAGCTTACGGATGCAGGGATGGGGGGTTAGCAATGAGCAGTTCTTC.

J is TRBJ2-1 and V is TRBV4-3; D tentatively reads TRBD1 or TRBD2 (5 bases each). V shed 0 bases and J shed 4 bases, with 25 bases lying between them. Germline V CDR1 and CDR2: LGHNA, YSLEER. This CDR3 is 20 amino acids long. Here the CDR3 DNA reads TGCGCCAGCAGCCAAGAGTTGGACTCCCCCACGCCTGGGGCATACAATGAGCAGTTCTTC. This codes for CASSQELDSPTPGAYNEQFF.

This clone was seen just once. This chain links TRBV6-4 with TRBJ2-3; D not certain. The CDR3 length is 16 residues. Germline V gene lookup returns CDR1 MRHNA and CDR2 SNTAGT. Trimming cost V 2 bases and J 0 bases, with 12 bases left between them. This CDR3 reads CASSDNGDASTDTQYF. In DNA form, the CDR3 reads TGTGCCAGCAGTGACAATGGGGATGCCAGCACAGATACGCAGTATTTT.

The gene calls are TRBV28 and TRBJ1-2; TRBD1 aligns across 9 bases. Germline CDR1 and CDR2: MDHEN and SYDVKM. Trimming at V came to 5 bases and at J to 4 bases, leaving 11 bases not matched to a gene. The CDR3 loop spans 16 amino acids. The CDR3 nucleotides read TGTGCCAGCAGTCATAGGACAGGGGCGACGGGCTATGGCTACACCTTC. It translates to CASSHRTGATGYGYTF.

Comments on this clone: The sample has other DNA sequences that encode this CDR3 too. The chain uses TRBV7-9 and TRBJ2-1; TRBD2 matches at 10 bases. Per the germline V gene, CDR1 is SEHNR and CDR2 is FQNEAQ (reference sequence). CDR3 length: 16 residues. V lost 0 bases and J lost 2; bases outside the gene matches: 1. CDR3: CASSLALAGTYNEQFF. As DNA, the CDR3 is TGTGCCAGCAGCTTAGCACTAGCGGGGACCTACAATGAGCAGTTCTTC.

The chain recombines TRBV11-2 with TRBJ2-2; D may be TRBD1 (5 bases). This CDR3 comprises 16 residues. V was trimmed by 3 bases and J by 6 bases, leaving 17 bases between them. Germline-derived CDR1 and CDR2 are SGHAT and FQNNGV. The CDR3 DNA reads TGTGCCAGCAGCTTTGTCGCACAGGCCCTCCCCGGGGAGCTGTTTTTT. The encoded protein is CASSFVAQALPGELFF.

The rearrangement uses TRBV4-2 and TRBJ2-7; D ambiguous. V was cut by 0 bases and J by 5 bases, with 11 bases left in between. This CDR3 is 14 amino acids long. Germline V gene sequence: CDR1 LGHNA, CDR2 YNFKEQ. CDR3 nucleotide sequence: TGTGCCAGCAGCCAAGACCCCCGGGTAGACGAGCAGTACTTC. It specifies CASSQDPRVDEQYF.

This clone was observed a few times. This chain connects TRBV6-5 to TRBJ1-1; D gene uncertain. The CDR3 consists of 15 residues. Germline CDR1 and CDR2: MNHEY and SVGAGI. Between the trimmed V and J ends, which lost 0 bases and 1 base, there was a span of 9 bases. Here the CDR3 reads CASSYSPRQNTEAFF. The DNA for the CDR3 is TGTGCCAGCAGTTACTCCCCTAGGCAGAACACTGAAGCTTTCTTT.

The chain is built from TRBV28 and TRBJ2-1; the match to TRBD2 covers 9 bases. V trimming: 6 bases; J trimming: 6 bases; junction bases outside the gene matches: 15. Germline assignment: CDR1 MDHEN and CDR2 SYDVKM. The CDR3 loop spans 17 amino acids. The CDR3 bases are TGTGCCAGCAGCCTCGCCCTCTATAGCGGGAGTCGCAATGAGCAGTTCTTC. Residues: CASSLALYSGSRNEQFF.

This clone showed up many times. The rearrangement joins TRBV10-3 to TRBJ2-2, with D tentatively TRBD1 (5 bases). Germline loops: CDR1 ENHRY, CDR2 SYGVKD. CDR3 size: 15 residues. V dropped 8 bases and J dropped 1 base, with 14 bases sitting between them. CDR3 region: CAIRGVGQNTGELFF. CDR3 nucleotides: TGTGCCATCCGTGGGGTAGGACAGAACACCGGGGAGCTGTTTTTT.

Remarks on this clone: This CDR3 is also generated by other DNA sequences in the sample. The rearrangement joins TRBV5-1 to TRBJ2-3; D not certain. The ends were cut back, 0 bases at V and 6 bases at J, with 2 bases in the middle. CDR3 length equals 11 residues. In germline, CDR1 is SGHRS, CDR2 YFSETQ. The CDR3 sequence is CASSLADTQYF. CDR3 coding DNA: TGCGCCAGCAGCTTGGCGGATACGCAGTATTTT.

The V and J genes are TRBV6-5 and TRBJ2-1; D is undetermined. The V end lost 0 bases, the J end lost 9 bases, and 9 bases lay between the germline ends. This CDR3 is 13 amino acids long. Germline V gene lookup returns CDR1 MNHEY and CDR2 SVGAGI. The CDR3 region has the DNA TGTGCCAGCAGTTACTCGTCCGTTACTGAGCAGTTCTTC. It codes for CASSYSSVTEQFF.

This clone turned up a few times. This chain joins TRBV29-1 and TRBJ2-5; no firm D call. The germline V gene has CDR1 SQVTM and CDR2 ANQGSEA. V lost 7 bases and J lost 1, with 10 bases in between. This CDR3 contains 12 residues. The CDR3, as DNA: TGCAGCGCCCCCGACTTCCAAGAGACCCAGTACTTC. Amino acid sequence: CSAPDFQETQYF.